The 32 T cell receptor beta chains listed next were all sequenced from one sample in a study of T cell responses to AZD1222 COVID-19 vaccine. Generated by immunoSEQ multiplex PCR, the TCRdb table keeps only in-frame clones and is missing some. The sample has about 170,000 clones, around nine tenths seen once; the top ten hold approximately 1%. The material was peripheral blood, obtained 28 days after the second AZD1222 dose. These receptors came from an adult who received the AZD1222 COVID-19 vaccine.

The chain's CDR3 is CSVEALPRRIGTEAFF. The CDR3 DNA reads TGCAGCGTTGAAGCTCTTCCGAGGAGGATCGGAACTGAAGCTTTCTTT. The rearrangement joins TRBV29-1 to TRBJ1-1; D call uncertain. Trimming took off 1 base at V and 5 bases at J, with 20 bases between the two ends. Looked up from germline, CDR1 is SQVTM and CDR2 is ANQGSEA. CDR3 length: 16 residues. The variable domain in full, completed from reference TRBV29-1 and TRBJ1-1, reads SAVISQKPSRDICQRGTSLTIQCQVDSQVTMMFWYRQQPGQSLTLIATANQGSEATYESGFVIDKFPISRPNLTFSTLTVSNMSPEDSSIYLCSVEALPRRIGTEAFFGQGTRLTVV.

V is TRBV12-1 and J is TRBJ1-1. TRBV12-1 is recorded as a pseudogene. The CDR3 sequence is 11 residues long. The CDR3 coding sequence is TGTGCCAGCAGCCTTGGACTGAACGCTTTCTTT. Translating it yields CASSLGLNAFF.

V gene TRBV7-9 combines with J gene TRBJ1-2, with D uncertain. Germline CDR1 and CDR2: SEHNR and FQNEAQ (reference sequence). V was clipped by 1 base and J by 4 bases, with 7 bases between them. The CDR3 has 13 residues. The DNA for the CDR3 is TGTGCCAGCAGCTTAGATTCGATCTATGGCTACACCTTC. Translation gives CASSLDSIYGYTF.

The chain employs TRBV15 and TRBJ1-2, with TRBD1 matching over 8 bases. Unmatched junction bases numbered 6, after V lost 8 bases and J lost 4 bases. Germline CDR1 reads LNHNV; CDR2 reads YYDKDF (reference sequence). The CDR3 is 13 residues long. In nucleotides, the CDR3 is TGTGCCACCTCAACTACAGGGGGCTATGGCTACACCTTC. Translating gives CATSTTGGYGYTF.

The rearrangement joins TRBV5-4 to TRBJ1-3, with D possibly TRBD1 on 5 matching bases. Germline V gives CDR1 SGHNT, CDR2 YYREEE (reference sequence). V was shortened by 2 bases and J by 3 bases, with 18 bases between the two germline ends. The CDR3 has 17 amino acids. CDR3 sequence reads: CASSFRGHSGGGNTIYF. In DNA, the CDR3 is TGTGCCAGCAGCTTTAGGGGCCACTCCGGGGGTGGAAACACCATATATTTT. Full variable domain (remainder filled in from reference TRBV5-4 and TRBJ1-3): ETGVTQSPTHLIKTRGQQVTLRCSSQSGHNTVSWYQQALGQGPQFIFQYYREEENGRGNFPPRFSGLQFPNYSSELNVNALELDDSALYLCASSFRGHSGGGNTIYFGEGSWLTVV.

The chain links TRBV5-1 to TRBJ1-1; tentatively, D is TRBD1 (5 bases). Germline V gene data show CDR1 as SGHRS and CDR2 as YFSETQ. The V end was cut by 5 bases, the J end by 1 base, with 27 bases between. CDR3 size: 19 residues. CDR3 nucleotide sequence: TGCGCCAGCAGTAGGAGCGCCGACAGCTACCTAGGGGAGAACACTGAAGCTTTCTTT. Protein sequence: CASSRSADSYLGENTEAFF.

The chain couples TRBV20-1 to TRBJ1-1; no definite D call. This CDR3 has 11 residues. Trimming left V 5 bases short and J 5 bases short, with 9 bases between. Germline V lookup: CDR1 DFQATT, CDR2 SNEGSKA (reference sequence). This CDR3 is CSAPRGTEAFF. The CDR3, as DNA: TGCAGTGCTCCCCGGGGAACTGAAGCTTTCTTT.

The gene calls are TRBV7-9 and TRBJ1-1; D gene ambiguous. CDR1 is SEHNR and CDR2 is FQNEAQ in the germline V gene (reference sequence). Trimming left V 3 bases short and J 3 bases short, with 5 bases between. The CDR3 sequence is 12 residues long. This chain's CDR3 is CASSFGDTEAFF. Here the CDR3 DNA reads TGTGCCAGCAGCTTCGGGGACACTGAAGCTTTCTTT.

This rearrangement joins TRBV9 to TRBJ2-3; D is undetermined. Trimming left V 0 bases short and J 2 bases short, with 10 bases between. This CDR3 has 15 residues. Germline CDR1 and CDR2: SGDLS and YYNGEE. CDR3 amino acids: CASSVDSFPTDTQYF. The CDR3 DNA sequence: TGTGCCAGCAGCGTAGATTCGTTCCCCACAGATACGCAGTATTTT.

The V call is TRBV30, the J call TRBJ1-4; 10 bases are shared with TRBD1. The CDR3 sequence is 14 residues long. Germline CDR1 GTSNPN, CDR2 SVGIG (reference sequence). J was trimmed by 8 bases and V by 4 bases; bases with no gene match: 7. CDR3 amino acids: CAWNTGQGGEKLFF. As DNA, the CDR3 is TGTGCCTGGAACACCGGACAGGGGGGCGAAAAACTGTTTTTT.

The chain couples TRBV5-6 to TRBJ1-4; 10 nucleotides match TRBD1. V was clipped by 6 bases and J by 0 bases; unmatched bases: 8. The CDR3 length is 17 residues. The V gene's germline CDR1 is SGHDT and CDR2 YYEEEE. The CDR3 protein is CASITGTGEPTNEKLFF. Written as DNA, the CDR3 is TGTGCCAGCATAACGGGGACAGGGGAACCAACTAATGAAAAACTGTTTTTT.

The genes are TRBV7-2 and TRBJ2-1; TRBD1 matches 7 bases. With V trimmed by 3 bases and J by 3 bases, 5 bases remained unmatched. The CDR3 extends over 15 amino acids. Germline V CDR1 and CDR2: SGHTA, FQGNSA. CDR3 sequence (DNA): TGTGCCAGCAGCTTGTACAGGGGCCACTACAATGAGCAGTTCTTC. It encodes CASSLYRGHYNEQFF.

In its sample, this clone was seen once. The rearrangement joins TRBV7-2 to TRBJ1-3; D is undetermined. There are 16 residues in the CDR3. Between the trimmed V and J ends, which lost 0 bases and 0 bases, there was a span of 9 bases. In germline, CDR1 is SGHTA, CDR2 FQGNSA. The CDR3 DNA reads TGTGCCAGCAGCTTAGCGCCAACGGTCTCTGGAAACACCATATATTTT. Encoded protein: CASSLAPTVSGNTIYF.

The rearrangement links TRBV3-1 (or the pseudogene TRBV3-2) to TRBJ1-1; D not resolved. The CDR3 totals 14 residues. Trimming took off 5 bases at V and 4 bases at J, with 14 bases between the two ends. The V gene's germline CDR1 is LGHDT and CDR2 YNNKEL (reference sequence). This CDR3 is CASSGGLGSTEAFF. CDR3 in DNA: TGTGCCAGCAGCGGCGGACTGGGAAGCACTGAAGCTTTCTTT.

The V and J genes are TRBV19 and TRBJ2-7; possible D gene TRBD1, 6 bases. The CDR3 length is 13 residues. Germline CDR1 reads LNHDA; CDR2 reads SQIVND (reference sequence). Trimming took off 4 bases at V and 1 base at J, with 8 bases between the two ends. The CDR3 protein is CASSRTVSYEQYF. The DNA of the CDR3 is TGTGCCAGTAGTAGGACAGTATCCTACGAGCAGTACTTC. The full variable domain, in which reference TRBV19 and TRBJ2-7 provide the parts outside the CDR3, is DGGITQSPKYLFRKEGQNVTLSCEQNLNHDAMYWYRQDPGQGLRLIYYSQIVNDFQKGDIAEGYSVSREKKESFPLTVTSAQKNPTAFYLCASSRTVSYEQYFGPGTRLTVT.

The rearrangement uses TRBV18 and TRBJ1-5, with D possibly TRBD1 on 5 matching bases. In germline, CDR1 is KGHSH, CDR2 LQKENI. The CDR3 extends over 16 amino acids. Trimming removed 1 base from V and 0 bases from J, with 10 bases in between. CDR3 sequence: CASSPRGLYSNQPQHF. In nucleotides, the CDR3 is TGTGCCAGCTCACCACGGGGACTTTATAGCAATCAGCCCCAGCATTTT.

CDR3 protein: CASSSELAGLDNEQFF. CDR3 coding DNA: TGTGCCAGCAGCTCAGAACTAGCGGGGTTGGACAATGAGCAGTTCTTC. V usage is TRBV7-2 and J usage is TRBJ2-1, with 10 nucleotides matching TRBD2. The CDR3 has 16 residues. V lost 4 bases to trimming and J lost 5 bases; unmatched junction nucleotides: 8. Germline V lookup: CDR1 SGHTA, CDR2 FQGNSA.

The V and J genes are TRBV3-1 (or the pseudogene TRBV3-2) and TRBJ2-1; maybe TRBD1 (5 bases). The germline gives CDR1 LGHDT, CDR2 YNNKEL (reference sequence). V gave up 2 bases and J gave up 5 bases, with 10 bases separating them. The CDR3 extends over 14 amino acids. The CDR3 sequence: CASSQSQGNNEQFF. The DNA of the CDR3 is TGTGCCAGCAGCCAATCCCAGGGTAACAATGAGCAGTTCTTC.

J is TRBJ2-7 and V is TRBV7-6; 8 nucleotides agree with TRBD1. There are 14 residues in the CDR3. V was pared by 8 bases and J by 3 bases, with 9 bases of the junction left unmatched. Germline loops: CDR1 SGHVS, CDR2 FNYEAQ. The DNA for the CDR3 is TGTGCCAGCGGACAGGGTTCGGGTCTCTACGAGCAGTACTTC. Encoded protein: CASGQGSGLYEQYF. The full variable domain, its missing parts supplied by reference TRBV7-6 and TRBJ2-7, is GAGVSQSPRYKVTKRGQDVALRCDPISGHVSLYWYRQALGQGPEFLTYFNYEAQQDKSGLPNDRFSAERPEGSISTLTIQRTEQRDSAMYRCASGQGSGLYEQYFGPGTRLTVT.

The sample holds a few counts of this clone. This chain connects TRBV12-5 to TRBJ1-1; D perhaps matches TRBD1 (6 bases). V was cut by 6 bases and J by 1 base, with 15 bases left in between. CDR1 and CDR2 from the germline V gene are LGHNT and FRNRAP. This CDR3 has 15 residues. The CDR3 DNA reads TGTGCTAGTGGCCGACCGACAGGACAGAACACTGAAGCTTTCTTT. Encoded protein: CASGRPTGQNTEAFF.

The chain recombines TRBV7-9 with TRBJ1-2, with 7 nucleotides matching TRBD1. The CDR3 contains 16 residues. From germline, CDR1 is SEHNR and CDR2 FQNEAQ (reference sequence). V was clipped by 5 bases and J by 4 bases; unmatched bases: 13. The CDR3 nucleotides read TGTGCCAGCAGCCTGAGGGTAGTCAGGGGGGTCTATGGCTACACCTTC. This translates into CASSLRVVRGVYGYTF. The full variable domain, with the rest looked up from reference TRBV7-9 and TRBJ1-2, is DTGVSQNPRHKITKRGQNVTFRCDPISEHNRLYWYRQTLGQGPEFLTYFQNEAQLEKSRLLSDRFSAERPKGSFSTLEIQRTEQGDSAMYLCASSLRVVRGVYGYTFGSGTRLTVV.

This clone was counted between two and nine times. The gene calls are TRBV19 and TRBJ2-7, with TRBD1 identical over 12 bases. Losses at the gene ends were 6 bases for V and 6 bases for J; bases not matched to a gene: 3. The CDR3 contains 13 residues. The germline V gene has CDR1 LNHDA and CDR2 SQIVND (reference sequence). CDR3: CASRRDRGREQYF. DNA for the CDR3: TGTGCCAGTAGACGGGACAGGGGGCGCGAGCAGTACTTC.

This clone came up a few times. The V and J genes are TRBV2 and TRBJ2-2; D may be TRBD1 (5 bases). V was cut by 8 bases and J by 0 bases, with 7 bases left in between. This CDR3 spans 13 amino acids. In germline, CDR1 is SNHLY, CDR2 FYNNEI. CDR3 amino acids: CASDSPNTGELFF. The CDR3 DNA reads TGTGCCAGCGACAGTCCGAACACCGGGGAGCTGTTTTTT. Together with reference TRBV2 and TRBJ2-2, the CDR3 gives the full variable domain: EPEVTQTPSHQVTQMGQEVILRCVPISNHLYFYWYRQILGQKVEFLVSFYNNEISEKSEIFDDQFSVERPDGSNFTLKIRSTKLEDSAMYFCASDSPNTGELFFGEGSRLTVL.

This clone was observed a handful of times. This chain connects TRBV7-9 to TRBJ2-1, with 10 bases fitting TRBD1. V shed 7 bases and J 0 bases; nucleotides not matched to a gene: 9. The germline CDR1 and CDR2 sequences are SEHNR and FQNEAQ (reference sequence). There are 17 residues in the CDR3. The CDR3 spells CASTKLGQGVSYNEQFF. In DNA, the CDR3 is TGTGCCAGCACCAAGTTAGGACAGGGGGTCTCCTACAATGAGCAGTTCTTC.

The sample holds one count of this clone. The chain uses TRBV6-9 and TRBJ2-1; 10 positions agree with TRBD2. Germline loops: CDR1 MNHGY, CDR2 SVAAGI. The CDR3 consists of 15 residues. The V gene end was trimmed by 0 bases and the J gene end by 8 bases; junction bases not matched to a gene: 4. CDR3 bases: TGTGCCAGCAGTTATTCGGCTAGCGGGGGCGATGAGCAGTTCTTC. Its translation: CASSYSASGGDEQFF.

The chain joins TRBV29-1 to TRBJ1-1; D is ambiguous. This CDR3 spans 10 amino acids. Trimming removed 6 bases at V and 9 bases at J, with 11 bases between. Germline-derived CDR1 and CDR2 are SQVTM and ANQGSEA. This chain's CDR3 is CSVWKIKAFF. CDR3 DNA: TGCAGCGTATGGAAGATCAAAGCTTTCTTT. The full variable domain, rest sourced from reference TRBV29-1 and TRBJ1-1, is SAVISQKPSRDICQRGTSLTIQCQVDSQVTMMFWYRQQPGQSLTLIATANQGSEATYESGFVIDKFPISRPNLTFSTLTVSNMSPEDSSIYLCSVWKIKAFFGQGTRLTVV.

The V call is TRBV11-3, the J call TRBJ2-1, with TRBD1 matching 7 bases. The trim removed 2 bases at V and 8 bases at J, leaving 6 bases unmatched. In germline, CDR1 is SGHNT, CDR2 YENEEA. The CDR3 is made up of 14 amino acids. This CDR3 is CASSLHPTGDEQFF. The CDR3 DNA follows: TGTGCCAGCAGCTTACATCCAACAGGGGATGAGCAGTTCTTC. Full variable domain (remainder filled in from reference TRBV11-3 and TRBJ2-1): EAGVVQSPRYKIIEKKQPVAFWCNPISGHNTLYWYLQNLGQGPELLIRYENEEAVDDSQLPKDRFSAERLKGVDSTLKIQPAELGDSAVYLCASSLHPTGDEQFFGPGTRLTVL.

The sample holds a few counts of this clone. This rearrangement joins TRBV10-1 to TRBJ2-2; a possible D gene is TRBD1 (5 bases). Trimming cost V 6 bases and J 3 bases, with 14 bases left between them. This CDR3 contains 15 residues. Germline V CDR1 and CDR2: WNHNN, SYGVQD (reference sequence). CDR3 amino acids: CASSAQGIDTGELFF. DNA of the CDR3: TGCGCCAGCAGCGCGCAGGGTATTGACACCGGGGAGCTGTTTTTT.

The V and J genes are TRBV7-8 and TRBJ1-3; 7 bases are shared with TRBD1. Per germline, CDR1 SGHVS and CDR2 FQNEAQ. CDR3 length equals 15 residues. V shed 4 bases and J 2 bases; nucleotides not matched to a gene: 5. This CDR3 reads CASSSQGSPGNTIYF. CDR3 bases: TGTGCCAGCAGCTCACAGGGGTCTCCTGGAAACACCATATATTTT.

The rearrangement links TRBV3-1 (or the pseudogene TRBV3-2) to TRBJ1-3; TRBD1 is a possible D gene (6 bases). The germline V and J ends were trimmed by 0 bases and 5 bases, with 17 bases remaining between them. CDR1 and CDR2 from the germline V gene are LGHDT and YNNKEL (reference sequence). The CDR3 covers 17 residues. The chain's CDR3 is CASSQELLQGLRNTIYF. Written as DNA, the CDR3 is TGTGCCAGCAGCCAAGAATTATTGCAGGGGCTTAGAAACACCATATATTTT.

The chain joins TRBV18 to TRBJ2-2; 10 bases are shared with TRBD1. Germline lookup yields CDR1 KGHSH and CDR2 LQKENI. J lost 8 bases, V lost 8 bases, and 11 bases had no gene match. The CDR3 runs to 15 residues. The CDR3 DNA reads TGTGCCAGCACCCCGGGACAGGGGTTCGAGGGGGAGCTGTTTTTT. It specifies CASTPGQGFEGELFF.

A few counts support this clone. This sequence joins TRBV19 and TRBJ1-4; D unresolved. The CDR3 consists of 12 residues. Germline V gene sequence: CDR1 LNHDA, CDR2 SQIVND (reference sequence). V lost 6 bases, J lost 3 bases, and 5 bases lay in between. This CDR3 is CASRRPNEKLFF. In nucleotides, the CDR3 is TGTGCCAGTAGACGGCCTAATGAAAAACTGTTTTTT.